Listed below are T cell receptor beta chains from one sample, sequenced in a study of blood T cells in healthy people across ages. TCRdb re-derived calls from the 5' RACE reads in MiXCR, one entry per CDR3 protein. The table lists 1.8 million or so distinct CDR3 sequences, 39% of them singletons, with about 21% in the top ten. The source material was blood. The origin of the receptors is a human donor in good health. Both conserved end residues are trimmed from each CDR3. The D gene is left open where the match is weak.

.	TRBV7-9	TRBJ1-1	ASSTPGQNTEAF
TRBD2	TRBV5-6	TRBJ2-3	ASSRRGGRADTQY
TRBD2	TRBV4-2	TRBJ2-3	ASSLEVGIAGGVDTQY
.	TRBV7-9	TRBJ2-1	ASTRPPYNEQF
.	TRBV12-3/TRBV12-4	TRBJ1-4	ASSLGGPGEKLF
TRBD1	TRBV20-1	TRBJ2-5	SARVWGQGETQY
.	TRBV7-2	TRBJ2-2	ASSLAIRRNTGELF
TRBD1	TRBV10-3	TRBJ2-4	AIGLRDRGNIQY
.	TRBV3-1	TRBJ2-1	ASSQGWTGNNEQF
.	TRBV7-2	TRBJ1-2	ASSPRAGSNGYT
TRBD1	TRBV5-1	TRBJ2-7	ASSSPRDSYSYEQY
TRBD1	TRBV28	TRBJ1-4	ASSLYGQGKLF
TRBD2	TRBV29-1	TRBJ2-7	SVESGGGYEQY
.	TRBV9	TRBJ2-1	ASSSTGTYIEQF
TRBD1	TRBV11-2	TRBJ2-1	ASSLLTGGRNEQF
.	TRBV7-2	TRBJ1-1	ASSSGGGGWSTEAF
.	TRBV29-1	TRBJ1-1	SVDTNTEAF
.	TRBV12-3/TRBV12-4	TRBJ1-1	ASSFRREGTEAF
TRBD1	TRBV29-1	TRBJ1-1	SVDGTGLTF
.	TRBV5-6	TRBJ2-1	ASSLYRGGSPSYNGQF
.	TRBV10-3	TRBJ2-1	AISESTDYNEQF
.	TRBV27	TRBJ2-3	ASLKPGESTDTQY